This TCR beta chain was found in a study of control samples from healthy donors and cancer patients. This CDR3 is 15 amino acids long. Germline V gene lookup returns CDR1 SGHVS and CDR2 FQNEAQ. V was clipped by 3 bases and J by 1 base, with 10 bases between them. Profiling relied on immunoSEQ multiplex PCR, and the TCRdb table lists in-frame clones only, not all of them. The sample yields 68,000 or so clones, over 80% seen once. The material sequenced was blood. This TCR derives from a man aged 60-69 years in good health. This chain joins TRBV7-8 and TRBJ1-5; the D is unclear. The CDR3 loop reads CASSLSITSNQPQHF. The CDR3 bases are TGTGCCAGCAGCTTGAGCATCACGAGCAATCAGCCCCAGCATTTT.